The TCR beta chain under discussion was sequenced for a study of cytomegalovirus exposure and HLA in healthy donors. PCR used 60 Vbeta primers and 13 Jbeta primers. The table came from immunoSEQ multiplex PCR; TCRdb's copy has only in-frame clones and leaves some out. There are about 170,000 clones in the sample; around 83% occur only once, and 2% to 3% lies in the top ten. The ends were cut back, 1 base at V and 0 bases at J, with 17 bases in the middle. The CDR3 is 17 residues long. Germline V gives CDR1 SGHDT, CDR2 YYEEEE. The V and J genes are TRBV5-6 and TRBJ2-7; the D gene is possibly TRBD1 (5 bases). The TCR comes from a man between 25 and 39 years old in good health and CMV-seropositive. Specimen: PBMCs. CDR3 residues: CASSLRNYEDNSYEQYF. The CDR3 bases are TGTGCCAGCAGCTTGAGGAACTACGAGGACAACTCCTACGAGCAGTACTTC.